This T cell receptor beta chain is from a study of shared clonotypes between healthy human individuals. Sequencing used immunoSEQ multiplex PCR; TCRdb keeps in-frame clones, though not all of them. The table includes roughly 2 million clones, about 95% detected once. The germline V and J ends were trimmed by 2 bases and 14 bases, with 14 bases remaining between them. Per the germline V gene, CDR1 is SGHNT and CDR2 is YYREEE (reference sequence). The CDR3 length is 12 residues. Naive CD8 cells comprised CD45RO-negative, CCR7-positively selected cells, excluding terminally differentiated effector memory CD45RA+ cells.

The chain recombines TRBV5-4 with TRBJ2-1, with D possibly called TRBD1 or TRBD2 (5 bases each). The sample consisted of naive CD8+ T cells sorted from blood. The sequence was collected from a man aged 18-30 years in good health. This CDR3 is CASSFHEGWEFF. In DNA form, the CDR3 reads TGTGCCAGCAGCTTCCACGAGGGGTGGGAGTTCTTC.